Here is one TCR beta chain with its context. The data originate from a study of blood T cells in healthy people across ages. With V trimmed by 0 bases and J by 6 bases, 8 bases remained unmatched. The CDR3 loop spans 16 amino acids. Germline V CDR1 and CDR2: LGHDT, YNNKEL (reference sequence). A second about 6 to 12 cycle PCR used barcoded and J-beta primers. A minimum of 3 million CDR3-containing paired-end reads was obtained for each sample. TCRdb re-analysed the 5' RACE reads in MiXCR, keeping a single row per CDR3 protein. The profile shows about 580,000 distinct CDR3 sequences, roughly 48% of them singletons.

The specimen was blood. This clonotype originated in an elderly man in good health. The chain is built from TRBV3-1 and TRBJ2-1; 7 bases are a match to TRBD2. The CDR3 here is CASSQDSSGARNEQFF. CDR3 nucleotide sequence: TGTGCCAGCAGCCAAGATTCCAGCGGGGCCCGCAATGAGCAGTTCTTC.